One sample yielded the 25 T cell receptor beta chains listed below, sequenced in a study of blood T cell repertoires in COVID-19. The table came from immunoSEQ multiplex PCR; TCRdb's copy has only in-frame clones and leaves some out. The table lists 250,000 to 300,000 clones, 88% of them singletons. Sample: PBMCs or T cells enriched from blood (not recorded which). Receptors were obtained from a woman in her twenties or thirties who had recovered from COVID-19.

The chain couples TRBV9 to TRBJ2-1; weak D call: TRBD1 (5 bases). Per germline, CDR1 SGDLS and CDR2 YYNGEE. CDR3 length equals 13 residues. Trimming pared 5 bases from V and 5 bases from J, leaving 11 bases between. CDR3 nucleotide sequence: TGTGCCAGCAGTATGTCAGGGCACAATGAGCAGTTCTTC. It encodes CASSMSGHNEQFF.

The rearrangement uses TRBV30 and TRBJ2-5; 9 bases match TRBD2. The CDR3 spans 15 residues. Germline lookup yields CDR1 GTSNPN and CDR2 SVGIG (reference sequence). V trimming: 3 bases; J trimming: 5 bases; junction bases outside the gene matches: 10. The CDR3 here is CAWRGGRALIETQYF. Written as DNA, the CDR3 is TGTGCCTGGAGAGGCGGGAGGGCCCTGATCGAGACCCAGTACTTC.

The chain combines TRBV18 with TRBJ2-7; no definite D call. Germline V gene sequence: CDR1 KGHSH, CDR2 LQKENI. V gave up 4 bases and J gave up 5 bases, with 12 bases separating them. CDR3 length: 13 amino acids. The CDR3 DNA sequence: TGTGCCAGCTCACGGCACATCCGGGACGAGCAGTACTTC. Protein product: CASSRHIRDEQYF. The whole variable domain, remainder taken from reference TRBV18 and TRBJ2-7, is NAGVMQNPRHLVRRRGQEARLRCSPMKGHSHVYWYRQLPEEGLKFMVYLQKENIIDESGMPKERFSAEFPKEGPSILRIQQVVRGDSAAYFCASSRHIRDEQYFGPGTRLTVT.

This chain uses TRBV29-1 with TRBJ2-7; D not certain. CDR1 SQVTM and CDR2 ANQGSEA come from the germline V gene. Trimming cost V 2 bases and J 0 bases, with 11 bases left between them. This CDR3 region has 14 residues. CDR3 region: CSVETRGGSYEQYF. In DNA, the CDR3 is TGCAGCGTTGAAACCCGCGGTGGCTCCTACGAGCAGTACTTC.

The V call is TRBV28, the J call TRBJ2-5, with TRBD1 as a possible D gene (5 bases). Trimming pared 5 bases from V and 5 bases from J, leaving 18 bases between. Looked up from germline, CDR1 is MDHEN and CDR2 is SYDVKM. This CDR3 comprises 15 residues. CDR3 coding DNA: TGTGCCAGCAGTCATCGGATAGGGGTTGACGAGACCCAGTACTTC. Protein product: CASSHRIGVDETQYF. Full variable domain (rest looked up from reference TRBV28 and TRBJ2-5): DVKVTQSSRYLVKRTGEKVFLECVQDMDHENMFWYRQDPGLGLRLIYFSYDVKMKEKGDIPEGYSVSREKKERFSLILESASTNQTSMYLCASSHRIGVDETQYFGPGTRLLVL.

This chain uses TRBV28 with TRBJ1-2; 7 bases fit TRBD1. Per germline, CDR1 MDHEN and CDR2 SYDVKM. The trim removed 8 bases at V and 8 bases at J, leaving 20 bases unmatched. The CDR3 runs to 16 residues. The CDR3 loop is CASRQNRDSALKGYTF. The CDR3 DNA reads TGTGCCAGCCGCCAAAACCGGGACAGCGCTCTGAAGGGCTACACCTTC.

This clone was seen just once. V and J are TRBV28 and TRBJ2-7; no definite D call. Germline V gives CDR1 MDHEN, CDR2 SYDVKM. CDR3 size: 11 residues. Trimming removed 6 bases from V and 3 bases from J, with 6 bases in between. CDR3 DNA sequence: TGTGCCAGCAGGAACTTCTACGAGCAGTACTTC. Its translation: CASRNFYEQYF.

This chain links TRBV6-5 with TRBJ2-1, with 9 bases matching TRBD2. V dropped 2 bases and J dropped 6; count of bases not matched to a gene: 8. This CDR3 comprises 16 residues. From germline, CDR1 is MNHEY and CDR2 SVGAGI. CDR3 region: CASSYIGIAGVNEQFF. CDR3 in DNA: TGTGCCAGCAGTTACATAGGGATAGCGGGGGTCAATGAGCAGTTCTTC.

V gene TRBV18 combines with J gene TRBJ1-2, with D uncertain. The germline V and J ends were trimmed by 1 base and 12 bases, with 12 bases remaining between them. Germline V CDR1 and CDR2: KGHSH, LQKENI. The CDR3 extends over 12 amino acids. This chain's CDR3 is CASSPLEGGNTF. CDR3 DNA: TGTGCCAGCTCACCACTTGAGGGAGGGAACACCTTC.

This chain connects TRBV7-9 to TRBJ2-5, with 8 bases that match TRBD2. The CDR3 consists of 14 residues. Germline-derived CDR1 and CDR2 are SEHNR and FQNEAQ (reference sequence). Unmatched junction bases numbered 12, after V lost 5 bases and J lost 10 bases. CDR3 nucleotides: TGTGCCAGCAGCCCAAGAGCGGGAGCCGCGGACCAGTACTTC. It encodes CASSPRAGAADQYF.

This chain uses TRBV19 with TRBJ2-1; the D is unclear. V gave up 6 bases and J gave up 5 bases, with 8 bases separating them. Per the germline V gene, CDR1 is LNHDA and CDR2 is SQIVND (reference sequence). The CDR3 totals 12 residues. CDR3 protein: CASSPVNNEQFF. The CDR3 DNA sequence: TGTGCCAGTAGCCCAGTTAACAATGAGCAGTTCTTC.

The rearrangement uses TRBV29-1 and TRBJ2-7; D might be TRBD2 (6 bases). The V gene's germline CDR1 is SQVTM and CDR2 ANQGSEA. The CDR3 is made up of 12 amino acids. Trimming removed 5 bases from V and 4 bases from J, with 12 bases in between. The CDR3 nucleotides read TGCAGCGTTCGAGAGCGGGCTTACGAGCAGTACTTC. Translated, it gives CSVRERAYEQYF.

The chain links TRBV10-3 to TRBJ2-7; TRBD1 matches 7 bases. The CDR3 loop spans 14 amino acids. Germline V gene data show CDR1 as ENHRY and CDR2 as SYGVKD. V lost 3 bases to trimming and J lost 6 bases; unmatched junction nucleotides: 8. CDR3 amino acids: CAISEPTGNGEQYF. CDR3 bases: TGTGCCATCAGTGAACCGACAGGGAACGGCGAGCAGTACTTC.

In its sample, this clone was seen once. The CDR3 bases are TGTGCCAGCCGGCGGGAGTCTGTTTACAATGAGCAGTTCTTC. Translating gives CASRRESVYNEQFF. The chain is built from TRBV2 and TRBJ2-1, with 7 nucleotides matching TRBD2. Unmatched junction bases numbered 8, after V lost 8 bases and J lost 4 bases. This CDR3 has 14 amino acids. CDR1 is SNHLY and CDR2 is FYNNEI in the germline V gene.

The CDR3 DNA reads TGTGCCAGCAGCGCTCACCCTGGGCAGGGGGCCTGGAACACTGAAGCTTTCTTT. Translating it yields CASSAHPGQGAWNTEAFF. The chain uses TRBV5-4 and TRBJ1-1; 8 bases line up with TRBD1. The CDR3 is 18 amino acids. Germline values: CDR1 SGHNT, CDR2 YYREEE (reference sequence). After removal of 4 bases from V and 1 base from J, the junction contained 15 bases not matched to a gene.

This chain connects TRBV2 to TRBJ2-1; weak D call: TRBD2 (6 bases). CDR1 and CDR2 from the germline V gene are SNHLY and FYNNEI. The CDR3 sequence is 13 residues long. Trimming took 4 bases from V and 9 from J, leaving 13 bases between them. CDR3 bases: TGTGCCAGCAGTGCGTGGAGGGCGGGTGAGCAGTTCTTC. It encodes CASSAWRAGEQFF.

The genes are TRBV5-5 and TRBJ1-4; TRBD1 is a possible D gene (5 bases). The length of the CDR3 is 14 residues. CDR1 is SGHKS, CDR2 YYEKEE, per germline (reference sequence). Trimming removed 2 bases at V and 6 bases at J, with 11 bases between. CDR3 sequence: CASSLSGLYEKLFF. The CDR3 DNA is TGTGCCAGCAGCTTATCAGGGTTATATGAAAAACTGTTTTTT.

The chain uses TRBV25-1 and TRBJ2-7; the D is unclear. Between the trimmed V and J ends, which lost 3 bases and 6 bases, there was a span of 18 bases. Germline V gene sequence: CDR1 MGHDK, CDR2 SYGVNS. CDR3 size: 15 residues. Here the CDR3 reads CASSDPRELSGEQYF. The CDR3 DNA sequence: TGTGCCAGCAGTGACCCGCGTGAGCTCTCGGGCGAGCAGTACTTC.

This clone showed up just a few times. The V and J genes are TRBV7-6 and TRBJ2-1; 8 bases are a match to TRBD1. This CDR3 is built from 15 residues. Germline values: CDR1 SGHVS, CDR2 FNYEAQ. V dropped 5 bases and J dropped 0; count of bases not matched to a gene: 3. CDR3 in amino acids: CASSATGGSYNEQFF. As DNA, the CDR3 is TGTGCCAGCAGCGCCACAGGGGGCTCCTACAATGAGCAGTTCTTC.

The CDR3 reads CASSFRVGKNIQYF. As DNA, the CDR3 is TGTGCCAGCAGTTTCAGGGTGGGCAAAAACATTCAGTACTTC. The chain employs TRBV28 and TRBJ2-4; D might be TRBD1 (5 bases). The CDR3 runs to 14 residues. V dropped 3 bases and J dropped 3 bases, with 9 bases sitting between them. CDR1 is MDHEN and CDR2 is SYDVKM in the germline V gene.

This chain uses TRBV28 with TRBJ2-1; D is ambiguous. The CDR3 is made up of 15 amino acids. CDR1 and CDR2 (germline): MDHEN, SYDVKM. V was shortened by 7 bases and J by 3 bases, with 16 bases between the two germline ends. Here the CDR3 reads CASTSPPGFYNEQFF. CDR3 nucleotide sequence: TGTGCCAGCACCTCCCCTCCGGGTTTCTACAATGAGCAGTTCTTC.

The gene calls are TRBV5-8 and TRBJ1-5; TRBD1 aligns across 7 bases. CDR3 length equals 15 residues. Trimming cost V 2 bases and J 4 bases; bases outside gene matches: 6. Germline V CDR1 and CDR2: SGHTS, YDEGEE. The CDR3 DNA follows: TGTGCCAGCAGCTTCGCAGGGGGTACGAATCAGCCCCAGCATTTT. Translation gives CASSFAGGTNQPQHF.

The chain recombines TRBV27 with TRBJ1-5; 7 bases line up with TRBD1. Unmatched junction bases numbered 10, after V lost 5 bases and J lost 9 bases. The CDR3 length is 14 residues. Germline CDR1 MNHEY, CDR2 SMNVEV (reference sequence). The CDR3 loop reads CASSRRQGARPQHF. The CDR3 DNA reads TGTGCCAGCAGTCGACGACAGGGTGCTCGGCCCCAGCATTTT.

V usage is TRBV18 and J usage is TRBJ1-2; D is possibly TRBD1 (5 bases). The germline V gene encodes CDR1 KGHSH and CDR2 LQKENI. The CDR3 covers 12 residues. Trimming removed 3 bases at V and 6 bases at J, with 8 bases between. The DNA of the CDR3 is TGTGCCAGCTCACCGGGGCTTGATGGCTACACCTTC. It codes for CASSPGLDGYTF.

V usage is TRBV6-5 and J usage is TRBJ2-1, with D tentatively TRBD2 (5 bases). The CDR3 length is 12 residues. V lost 5 bases to trimming and J lost 9 bases, with 11 bases between them. Germline V CDR1 and CDR2: MNHEY, SVGAGI. The CDR3 DNA reads as TGTGCCAGCAGTCTCCTAGGAGGTGAGCAGTTCTTC. Translated: CASSLLGGEQFF.